A selection of T cell receptor beta chains follows, all from one sample in a study of T cells after yellow fever vaccination. TCRdb reprocessed the 5' RACE reads with MiXCR, giving one entry per CDR3 protein. The sample comprises approximately 550,000 distinct CDR3 sequences, around an eighth of which are singletons, and around an eighth rests with the top ten. The sequencing used PBMCs, collected on the day of the yellow fever booster vaccination. The receptor source for this set is a man under 40 who received the YFV17D yellow fever vaccine. CDR3s include the opening cysteine and the closing phenylalanine or tryptophan. Fields, in order: J gene, V gene, CDR3 length, CDR3 protein.

j_call: TRBJ2-7; v_call: TRBV4-3; cdr3_length: 14; cdr3_aa: CASSQGTGLSEQYF
j_call: TRBJ2-3; v_call: TRBV27; cdr3_length: 16; cdr3_aa: CASSLSTGRATDTQYF
j_call: TRBJ2-2; v_call: TRBV5-4; cdr3_length: 11; cdr3_aa: CASGGEGELFF
j_call: TRBJ2-7; v_call: TRBV5-6; cdr3_length: 14; cdr3_aa: CASSSTTSYYEQYF
j_call: TRBJ2-1; v_call: TRBV6-2/TRBV6-3; cdr3_length: 15; cdr3_aa: CASSYSRQGAREQFF
j_call: TRBJ2-7; v_call: TRBV29-1; cdr3_length: 12; cdr3_aa: CSVARLAGEQYF
j_call: TRBJ2-5; v_call: TRBV20-1; cdr3_length: 14; cdr3_aa: CSARVAPLEETQYF
j_call: TRBJ2-5; v_call: TRBV20-1; cdr3_length: 15; cdr3_aa: CSAAEGAGGGKTQYF
j_call: TRBJ2-7; v_call: TRBV6-2/TRBV6-3; cdr3_length: 14; cdr3_aa: CASTRSRLLNEQYF
j_call: TRBJ1-1; v_call: TRBV5-1; cdr3_length: 15; cdr3_aa: CASSFGQNLNTEAFF
j_call: TRBJ2-7; v_call: TRBV10-3; cdr3_length: 15; cdr3_aa: CAISPGERVSYEQYF
j_call: TRBJ2-7; v_call: TRBV19; cdr3_length: 16; cdr3_aa: CASSLRLAGPLYEQYF
j_call: TRBJ2-1; v_call: TRBV6-2/TRBV6-3; cdr3_length: 14; cdr3_aa: CASRPGGGYNEQFF
j_call: TRBJ1-1; v_call: TRBV4-3; cdr3_length: 13; cdr3_aa: CASSRQGYSEAFF
j_call: TRBJ2-1; v_call: TRBV7-2; cdr3_length: 15; cdr3_aa: CASSRGQGGYNEQFF
j_call: TRBJ2-2; v_call: TRBV20-1; cdr3_length: 14; cdr3_aa: CSARVAGNTGELFF
j_call: TRBJ2-7; v_call: TRBV3-1; cdr3_length: 16; cdr3_aa: CASSQASGGIPYEQYF
j_call: TRBJ2-1; v_call: TRBV19; cdr3_length: 14; cdr3_aa: CATKRQESTNEQFF
j_call: TRBJ2-3; v_call: TRBV6-1; cdr3_length: 14; cdr3_aa: CASSPPRSTDTQYF
j_call: TRBJ2-1; v_call: TRBV7-9; cdr3_length: 12; cdr3_aa: CASGLLQGILFF
j_call: TRBJ1-6; v_call: TRBV9; cdr3_length: 15; cdr3_aa: CASSSQTGTRSPLHF
j_call: TRBJ2-3; v_call: TRBV5-1; cdr3_length: 15; cdr3_aa: CASSRLADPTDTQYF
j_call: TRBJ1-2; v_call: TRBV20-1; cdr3_length: 12; cdr3_aa: CSARWQGGGYTF
j_call: TRBJ2-5; v_call: TRBV12-3/TRBV12-4; cdr3_length: 15; cdr3_aa: CASRSSGPAQETQYF
j_call: TRBJ2-3; v_call: TRBV12-3/TRBV12-4; cdr3_length: 15; cdr3_aa: CASNQAGGPADTQYF
j_call: TRBJ2-7; v_call: TRBV18; cdr3_length: 16; cdr3_aa: CASSPRGPLDAYEQYF
j_call: TRBJ1-2; v_call: TRBV6-5; cdr3_length: 15; cdr3_aa: CASSYSTDRFGGYTF
j_call: TRBJ2-3; v_call: TRBV12-3/TRBV12-4; cdr3_length: 14; cdr3_aa: CASSPDRITDTQYF
j_call: TRBJ2-3; v_call: TRBV20-1; cdr3_length: 15; cdr3_aa: CSAVAGAPKGDTQYF
j_call: TRBJ1-1; v_call: TRBV29-1; cdr3_length: 15; cdr3_aa: CSTDGGNGIVTEAFF
j_call: TRBJ2-1; v_call: TRBV3-1; cdr3_length: 15; cdr3_aa: CASSQGLAANNEQFF
j_call: TRBJ1-1; v_call: TRBV6-6; cdr3_length: 13; cdr3_aa: CASSGLLNTEAFF
j_call: TRBJ1-6; v_call: TRBV30; cdr3_length: 15; cdr3_aa: CAWSGGPGYNSPLHF
j_call: TRBJ2-7; v_call: TRBV20-1; cdr3_length: 14; cdr3_aa: CSARDRDRVHEQYF
j_call: TRBJ1-1; v_call: TRBV11-2; cdr3_length: 14; cdr3_aa: CASSRTTGGSSAFF
j_call: TRBJ1-1; v_call: TRBV7-2; cdr3_length: 13; cdr3_aa: CARGPGRPSGAFF
j_call: TRBJ2-1; v_call: TRBV12-3/TRBV12-4; cdr3_length: 14; cdr3_aa: CASSPQQGYNEQFF
j_call: TRBJ2-7; v_call: TRBV5-1; cdr3_length: 15; cdr3_aa: CASSLAAGGINEQYF
j_call: TRBJ1-2; v_call: TRBV7-2; cdr3_length: 15; cdr3_aa: CASSPSRGSNYGYTF
j_call: TRBJ2-5; v_call: TRBV5-1; cdr3_length: 13; cdr3_aa: CASSPGHGETQYF
j_call: TRBJ2-3; v_call: TRBV5-1; cdr3_length: 15; cdr3_aa: CASSIGQGASDTQYF
j_call: TRBJ2-7; v_call: TRBV5-4; cdr3_length: 16; cdr3_aa: CASSLAGTWRSDEQYF
j_call: TRBJ2-1; v_call: TRBV7-2; cdr3_length: 15; cdr3_aa: CASSLADIRRRGQFF
j_call: TRBJ2-5; v_call: TRBV7-2; cdr3_length: 17; cdr3_aa: CASSFLLAGVGSETQYF
j_call: TRBJ2-1; v_call: TRBV4-3; cdr3_length: 16; cdr3_aa: CASSFTKRESDNEQFF
j_call: TRBJ2-7; v_call: TRBV23-1; cdr3_length: 16; cdr3_aa: CASSQATGSFSYEQYF
j_call: TRBJ2-2; v_call: TRBV5-1; cdr3_length: 16; cdr3_aa: CASNVGGGDSTGELFF
j_call: TRBJ1-5; v_call: TRBV12-3/TRBV12-4; cdr3_length: 14; cdr3_aa: CASSPADGNQPQHF
j_call: TRBJ2-3; v_call: TRBV7-2; cdr3_length: 16; cdr3_aa: CASSGTPGLTRSLQYF
j_call: TRBJ1-1; v_call: TRBV6-2/TRBV6-3; cdr3_length: 12; cdr3_aa: CASSSVAPEAFF
j_call: TRBJ2-7; v_call: TRBV29-1; cdr3_length: 11; cdr3_aa: CSVSETYEQYF
j_call: TRBJ1-5; v_call: TRBV9; cdr3_length: 13; cdr3_aa: CASSSEGNQPQHF
j_call: TRBJ1-3; v_call: TRBV5-1; cdr3_length: 16; cdr3_aa: CASSNGQGTSGNTIYF
j_call: TRBJ1-4; v_call: TRBV20-1; cdr3_length: 14; cdr3_aa: CSAGRDRGNEKLFF
j_call: TRBJ2-1; v_call: TRBV5-1; cdr3_length: 23; cdr3_aa: CASSPTWIPGTSGRGSSYNEQFF